A few counts support the clone carrying this TCR beta chain. What it binds is not known. In replicate PCRs of sorted subsets, roughly 190 ng DNA, approximately 28,000 T cell genomes, was used. The protocol was immunoSEQ multiplex PCR, while the TCRdb copy is restricted to in-frame clones and leaves out a portion. Among some 500,000 clones listed, less than 96% were seen once. This entry is derived from a study of shared clonotypes between healthy human individuals. Study-level points and caveats: Relative to clonotypes present in all four donors, those not shared had lower generation probabilities.

This CDR3 spans 12 amino acids. V was pared by 8 bases and J by 2 bases, with 10 bases between. CDR1 and CDR2 from the germline V gene are MDHEN and SYDVKM. J is TRBJ2-7 and V is TRBV28; D is perhaps TRBD1 (5 bases). The sequenced sample was naive CD4+ T cells sorted from blood. The subset denotes: CD45RA+ positively selected. This sequence was found in a woman in her 30s in good health. CDR3 loop: CASQGRAYEQYF. CDR3 nucleotide sequence: TGTGCCAGCCAGGGCAGGGCCTACGAGCAGTACTTC.